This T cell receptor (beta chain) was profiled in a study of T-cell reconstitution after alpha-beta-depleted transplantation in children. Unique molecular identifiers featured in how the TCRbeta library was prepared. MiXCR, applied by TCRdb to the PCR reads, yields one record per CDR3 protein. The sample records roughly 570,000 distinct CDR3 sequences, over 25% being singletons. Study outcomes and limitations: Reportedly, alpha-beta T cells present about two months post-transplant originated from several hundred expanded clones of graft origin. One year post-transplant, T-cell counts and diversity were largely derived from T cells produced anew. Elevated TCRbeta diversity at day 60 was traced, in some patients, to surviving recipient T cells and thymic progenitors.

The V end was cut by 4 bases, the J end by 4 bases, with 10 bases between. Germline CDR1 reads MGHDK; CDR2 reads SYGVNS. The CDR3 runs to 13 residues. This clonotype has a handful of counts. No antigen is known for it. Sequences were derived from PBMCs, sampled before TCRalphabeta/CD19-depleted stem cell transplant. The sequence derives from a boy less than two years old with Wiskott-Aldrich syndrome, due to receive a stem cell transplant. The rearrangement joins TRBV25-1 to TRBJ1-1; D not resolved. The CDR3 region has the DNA TGTGCCAGCAGTGGGCCATGGGGCACTGAAGCTTTCTTT. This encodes CASSGPWGTEAFF.